Sequencing of this T cell receptor (beta chain) was carried out in a study of CD8+ T cells in alopecia areata. Study summary: For the treated group, dosing was oral tofacitinib at 5 to 10 mg twice daily.

cDNA reverse transcribed from extracted RNA served as the sequencing template. Clones were read by immunoSEQ multiplex PCR, and TCRdb kept only the in-frame ones, dropping some. The profile shows about 76,000 clones, around 67% of them singletons. Remarks on this clone: Its antigen is not identified.

The sample's treatment: oral pan-JAK inhibitor, 5-10 mg twice daily. Study observations and caveats: Clonality was higher in lesional than normal scalp, especially in alopecia totalis/universalis.

J was trimmed by 6 bases and V by 6 bases; bases with no gene match: 1. The CDR3 spans 14 residues. The V gene's germline CDR1 is LNHDA and CDR2 SQIVND (reference sequence). The sequencing here drew on CD8+ T cells sorted from blood, taken at week 24, from a patient treated with tofacitinib. The chain joins TRBV19 to TRBJ2-2, with 13 bases fitting TRBD2. This receptor was identified in a human donor with alopecia areata. In DNA, the CDR3 is TGTGCCAGTAGCGGACTAGCGGGAGCCGGGGAGCTGTTTTTT. It encodes CASSGLAGAGELFF.